These 32 T cell receptor beta chains originate from one sample sequenced in a study of OX40 agonist ivuxolimab in advanced cancers. Libraries were prepared by immunoSEQ multiplex PCR; TCRdb keeps only in-frame clonotypes and omits some of them. The sample has roughly 91,000 clones, approximately 90% seen once. This material consisted of CD4+ or CD8+ T cells sorted from blood, taken in a trial of the OX40 agonist ivuxolimab. The receptors come from an adult with an advanced solid tumor such as melanoma, head and neck, liver or kidney cancer.

The chain combines TRBV19 with TRBJ1-5; weak D call: TRBD1 (6 bases). CDR3 length: 14 amino acids. Looked up from germline, CDR1 is LNHDA and CDR2 is SQIVND (reference sequence). V lost 6 bases, J lost 1 base, and 10 bases lay in between. This CDR3 is CASRPQGSNQPQHF. Here the CDR3 DNA reads TGTGCCAGTAGACCACAGGGAAGCAATCAGCCCCAGCATTTT.

The chain couples TRBV9 to TRBJ1-5; TRBD1 might be the D (5 bases). There are 14 residues in the CDR3. Deletions cut 4 bases from V and 2 bases from J, with 10 bases between. Germline lookup yields CDR1 SGDLS and CDR2 YYNGEE. CDR3 protein: CASSQGDGNQPQHF. CDR3 nucleotides: TGTGCCAGCAGCCAAGGGGACGGCAATCAGCCCCAGCATTTT.

CDR3 amino acids: CASSLGGGNSYEQYF. CDR3 DNA: TGTGCCAGCAGCTTAGGTGGCGGAAACTCCTACGAGCAGTACTTC. The V and J genes are TRBV7-2 and TRBJ2-7; D is unclear. Trimming shortened V by 1 base and J by 0 bases, and 10 bases separated the two germline ends. This CDR3 region has 15 residues. The germline V gene has CDR1 SGHTA and CDR2 FQGNSA.

The chain links TRBV7-2 to TRBJ2-1; 7 nucleotides align to TRBD1. The CDR3 totals 16 residues. J was trimmed by 1 base and V by 5 bases; bases with no gene match: 8. Germline assignment: CDR1 SGHTA and CDR2 FQGNSA. The CDR3 DNA reads TGTGCCAGCAGCATCGCCAGGGGGAAGTCCTACAATGAGCAGTTCTTC. Protein product: CASSIARGKSYNEQFF.

This chain joins TRBV11-1 and TRBJ1-1; D uncertain. Germline assignment: CDR1 SGHAT and CDR2 FQDESV (reference sequence). V lost 6 bases and J lost 0, with 17 bases in between. This CDR3 has 16 residues. CDR3 in DNA: TGTGCCAGCAGGCGCCCCCCGGACGGCCTGAACACTGAAGCTTTCTTT. Amino acids: CASRRPPDGLNTEAFF. The variable domain in full, completed from reference TRBV11-1 and TRBJ1-1, reads EAEVAQSPRYKITEKSQAVAFWCDPISGHATLYWYRQILGQGPELLVQFQDESVVDDSQLPKDRFSAERLKGVDSTLKIQPAELGDSAMYLCASRRPPDGLNTEAFFGQGTRLTVV.

The chain joins TRBV4-2 to TRBJ2-1; 9 bases agree with TRBD2. The trim removed 4 bases at V and 7 bases at J, leaving 14 bases unmatched. CDR1 and CDR2 (germline): LGHNA, YNFKEQ. The CDR3 is 17 residues long. Written as DNA, the CDR3 is TGTGCCAGCAGCCCTATTTTAGGGCGGGGGGGCCCGAATGAGCAGTTCTTC. It yields the protein CASSPILGRGGPNEQFF.

The chain has TRBV11-2 and TRBJ1-1; D is unresolved. CDR3 length: 14 residues. V lost 2 bases, J lost 0 bases, and 7 bases lay in between. Germline lookup yields CDR1 SGHAT and CDR2 FQNNGV. CDR3 DNA sequence: TGTGCCAGCAGCTTAAGCGGGGTGAACACTGAAGCTTTCTTT. It specifies CASSLSGVNTEAFF. The entire variable domain, with the rest obtained from reference TRBV11-2 and TRBJ1-1, is as follows: EAGVAQSPRYKIIEKRQSVAFWCNPISGHATLYWYQQILGQGPKLLIQFQNNGVVDDSQLPKDRFSAERLKGVDSTLKIQPAKLEDSAVYLCASSLSGVNTEAFFGQGTRLTVV.

CDR3 coding DNA: TGTGCCATCAGTGAGAGTTCAGGGGTCAATTCACCCCTCCACTTT. Translated: CAISESSGVNSPLHF. The chain combines TRBV10-3 with TRBJ1-6; D may be TRBD1 (6 bases). V gave up 2 bases and J gave up 7 bases, with 12 bases separating them. The germline V gene encodes CDR1 ENHRY and CDR2 SYGVKD. There are 15 residues in the CDR3.

The chain combines TRBV7-2 with TRBJ2-6; no clear D. CDR3 size: 16 residues. Per the germline V gene, CDR1 is SGHTA and CDR2 is FQGNSA. Trimming removed 1 base from V and 2 bases from J, with 9 bases in between. CDR3 nucleotides: TGTGCCAGCAGCTTAGTGGGCCAGCCTGGGGCCAACGTCCTGACTTTC. Protein: CASSLVGQPGANVLTF.

This clone was detected only a few times. The V gene is TRBV5-5, the J gene TRBJ1-6; D is undetermined. Trimming took 0 bases from V and 8 from J, leaving 15 bases between them. The CDR3 contains 16 residues. Germline V CDR1 and CDR2: SGHKS, YYEKEE (reference sequence). The CDR3 DNA reads as TGTGCCAGCAGCTTGGCCGTGGCGGTGAAGGATTCACCCCTCCACTTT. This translates into CASSLAVAVKDSPLHF.

The chain uses TRBV6-6 and TRBJ2-7; the match to TRBD1 covers 7 bases. V dropped 8 bases and J dropped 0; count of bases not matched to a gene: 7. The germline gives CDR1 MNHNY, CDR2 SVGAGI (reference sequence). This CDR3 contains 14 residues. The chain's CDR3 is CASFRDSSSYEQYF. The CDR3 DNA reads as TGTGCCAGCTTTAGGGACAGTAGCTCCTACGAGCAGTACTTC.

V is TRBV14 and J is TRBJ2-3, with a weak D call TRBD1 (5 bases). The CDR3 runs to 14 residues. Germline V CDR1 and CDR2: SGHDN, FVKESK. V lost 8 bases, J lost 0 bases, and 12 bases lay in between. The CDR3 sequence: CASGRQTSTDTQYF. The DNA for the CDR3 is TGTGCCAGCGGTAGACAGACTAGCACAGATACGCAGTATTTT.

This chain links TRBV28 with TRBJ1-3; unclear D gene. The V end was cut by 4 bases, the J end by 4 bases, with 14 bases between. The CDR3 length is 15 residues. The germline V gene encodes CDR1 MDHEN and CDR2 SYDVKM. As DNA, the CDR3 is TGTGCCAGCAGTTCCGCCGCGGGCAGGGGAAACACCATATATTTT. Protein product: CASSSAAGRGNTIYF. Variable domain in full (rest from reference TRBV28 and TRBJ1-3): DVKVTQSSRYLVKRTGEKVFLECVQDMDHENMFWYRQDPGLGLRLIYFSYDVKMKEKGDIPEGYSVSREKKERFSLILESASTNQTSMYLCASSSAAGRGNTIYFGEGSWLTVV.

This clone was seen once. The chain is built from TRBV15 and TRBJ1-5, with TRBD1 identical over 7 bases. The V segment lost 6 bases and the J segment 7 bases; nucleotides outside the gene matches: 3. The germline gives CDR1 LNHNV, CDR2 YYDKDF (reference sequence). This CDR3 region has 12 residues. The CDR3: CATRQGGQPQHF. CDR3 coding DNA: TGTGCCACCAGGCAGGGGGGCCAGCCCCAGCATTTT.

This rearrangement joins TRBV7-3 to TRBJ2-3; 7 bases line up with TRBD2. The J segment lost 0 bases and the V segment lost 6 bases, leaving 0 bases of the junction unmatched. The CDR3 has 13 amino acids. The germline V gene has CDR1 SGHTA and CDR2 FQGTGA. This chain's CDR3 is CASRLASTDTQYF. CDR3 bases: TGTGCCAGCAGACTAGCGAGCACAGATACGCAGTATTTT. The variable domain in full, with the rest retrieved from reference TRBV7-3 and TRBJ2-3, is GAGVSQTPSNKVTEKGKYVELRCDPISGHTALYWYRQSLGQGPEFLIYFQGTGAADDSGLPNDRFFAVRPEGSVSTLKIQRTERGDSAVYLCASRLASTDTQYFGPGTRLTVL.

The chain has TRBV6-1 and TRBJ2-1, with 8 bases aligning to TRBD2. V lost 4 bases to trimming and J lost 6 bases; unmatched junction nucleotides: 5. This CDR3 comprises 14 residues. Germline values: CDR1 MNHNS, CDR2 SASEGT. CDR3 in amino acids: CASSAWLAGNEQFF. The CDR3 DNA sequence: TGTGCCAGCAGTGCATGGCTAGCGGGCAATGAGCAGTTCTTC.

CDR3 amino acids: CASSFYFTDTQYF. The CDR3 coding sequence is TGTGCCAGCAGTTTTTACTTCACAGATACGCAGTATTTT. The rearrangement joins TRBV7-9 to TRBJ2-3; D is unresolved. V was trimmed by 6 bases and J by 2 bases, leaving 9 bases between them. There are 13 residues in the CDR3. Germline V gene sequence: CDR1 SEHNR, CDR2 FQNEAQ (reference sequence).

This clone was detected only once. This chain uses TRBV6-5 with TRBJ2-7; D not resolved. Looked up from germline, CDR1 is MNHEY and CDR2 is SVGAGI. This CDR3 is 13 amino acids long. V lost 2 bases and J lost 3, with 8 bases in between. CDR3 residues: CASSYRTGYEQYF. Here the CDR3 DNA reads TGTGCCAGCAGTTACCGGACCGGCTACGAGCAGTACTTC.

The rearrangement uses TRBV7-2 and TRBJ2-1; TRBD1 aligns across 9 bases. The V and J ends lost 3 bases and 8 bases, in that order; junction bases with no gene match: 8. CDR1 and CDR2 (germline): SGHTA, FQGNSA. The CDR3 sequence is 15 residues long. CDR3: CASSLGQGGIYEQFF. As DNA, the CDR3 is TGTGCCAGCAGCTTGGGACAGGGCGGAATATATGAGCAGTTCTTC.

The V gene is TRBV14, the J gene TRBJ2-2; D is perhaps TRBD1 (5 bases). The V gene lost 0 bases and the J gene lost 5 bases, with 13 bases spanning the gap. Germline V lookup: CDR1 SGHDN, CDR2 FVKESK. The CDR3 loop spans 16 amino acids. In nucleotides, the CDR3 is TGTGCCAGCAGCCAAGATAAGGCAGGGCGAACCGGGGAGCTGTTTTTT. Residues: CASSQDKAGRTGELFF. The full variable domain, in which reference TRBV14 and TRBJ2-2 provide the parts outside the CDR3, is EAGVTQFPSHSVIEKGQTVTLRCDPISGHDNLYWYRRVMGKEIKFLLHFVKESKQDESGMPNNRFLAERTGGTYSTLKVQPAELEDSGVYFCASSQDKAGRTGELFFGEGSRLTVL.

V and J are TRBV5-8 and TRBJ1-5; D is perhaps TRBD1 (6 bases). Germline CDR1 reads SGHTS; CDR2 reads YDEGEE. The ends were cut back, 3 bases at V and 7 bases at J, with 11 bases in the middle. This CDR3 region has 13 residues. CDR3 residues: CASSYREGQPQHF. DNA for the CDR3: TGTGCCAGCAGCTACAGGGAAGGCCAGCCCCAGCATTTT.

The CDR3 sequence is CASSSTRGRGMTEAFF. The CDR3 DNA follows: TGTGCCAGCAGTTCTACCCGTGGCAGGGGGATGACTGAAGCTTTCTTT. V and J are TRBV6-6 and TRBJ1-1; the match to TRBD1 covers 7 bases. The CDR3 is 16 amino acids. Germline CDR1 MNHNY, CDR2 SVGAGI (reference sequence). Trimming at V came to 4 bases and at J to 5 bases, leaving 13 bases not matched to a gene.

The count of this clone is one. This chain joins TRBV21-1 and TRBJ2-5; TRBD2 reflects the table's D call only, with no check against the DNA. TRBV21-1 is a recognized pseudogene. The CDR3 loop spans 15 amino acids. The CDR3 here is CASSWGLSFKETQYF. CDR3 DNA sequence: TGTGCCAGCAGCTGGGGACTGTCGTTTAAAGAGACCCAGTACTTC.

The CDR3 here is CASSFGQGATDTQYF. For the CDR3, the DNA is TGCGCCAGCAGCTTCGGCCAGGGGGCAACAGATACGCAGTATTTT. The chain combines TRBV5-1 with TRBJ2-3; 8 positions match TRBD1. With 2 bases clipped from V and 3 bases from J, the junction kept 5 bases outside the gene matches. CDR1 SGHRS and CDR2 YFSETQ come from the germline V gene. CDR3 length: 15 amino acids.

V gene TRBV5-6 combines with J gene TRBJ2-3, with 7 bases aligning to TRBD2. V was clipped by 3 bases and J by 7 bases; unmatched bases: 8. Germline CDR1 and CDR2: SGHDT and YYEEEE. The CDR3 sequence is 14 residues long. DNA of the CDR3: TGTGCCAGCAGCTGGGGGGAGGGCAGCAATACGCAGTATTTT. Its translation: CASSWGEGSNTQYF.

This clone appeared once. This chain uses TRBV7-2 with TRBJ1-4; perhaps TRBD1 as D (5 bases). CDR1 SGHTA and CDR2 FQGNSA come from the germline V gene. The CDR3 runs to 15 residues. Trimming took off 1 base at V and 4 bases at J, with 10 bases between the two ends. The CDR3 spells CASSLDGTRNEKLFF. CDR3 bases: TGTGCCAGCAGCTTAGACGGGACTCGTAATGAAAAACTGTTTTTT. Together with reference TRBV7-2 and TRBJ1-4, the CDR3 gives the full variable domain: GAGVSQSPSNKVTEKGKDVELRCDPISGHTALYWYRQSLGQGLEFLIYFQGNSAPDKSGLPSDRFSAERTGGSVSTLTIQRTQQEDSAVYLCASSLDGTRNEKLFFGSGTQLSVL.

The genes are TRBV28 and TRBJ2-2; maybe TRBD2 (6 bases). V lost 2 bases to trimming and J lost 2 bases, with 9 bases between them. The CDR3 spans 15 residues. Germline V gene sequence: CDR1 MDHEN, CDR2 SYDVKM. In DNA, the CDR3 is TGTGCCAGCAGTTTAGGCGGGGTCAACACCGGGGAGCTGTTTTTT. It is translated as CASSLGGVNTGELFF.

This clone was detected a few times. V and J are TRBV15 and TRBJ1-2; 8 bases map to TRBD1. The CDR3 totals 13 residues. Germline trimming cut 0 bases from V and 8 bases from J; bases unmatched to any gene: 2. Germline loops: CDR1 LNHNV, CDR2 YYDKDF (reference sequence). CDR3 region: CATSRDRGQGYTF. The CDR3 DNA follows: TGTGCCACCAGCAGAGACAGGGGGCAAGGCTACACCTTC.

The rearrangement links TRBV2 to TRBJ2-3; TRBD2 agrees at 8 bases. V trimming: 2 bases; J trimming: 4 bases; junction bases outside the gene matches: 8. CDR1 and CDR2 (germline): SNHLY, FYNNEI. The CDR3 has 16 amino acids. The chain's CDR3 is CASSEMGLGSADTQYF. In nucleotides, the CDR3 is TGTGCCAGCAGTGAAATGGGACTAGGAAGTGCAGATACGCAGTATTTT.

In nucleotides, the CDR3 is TGCGCCAGCAGTGAGAATCTTATGCGAGGCTATGGCTACACCTTC. Protein sequence: CASSENLMRGYGYTF. This rearrangement joins TRBV10-2 to TRBJ1-2; the D is unclear. Germline CDR1 and CDR2: WSHSY and SAAADI. Trimming took off 2 bases at V and 4 bases at J, with 14 bases between the two ends. This CDR3 is built from 15 residues.

J is TRBJ2-7 and V is TRBV7-9; D is uncertain. The CDR3 totals 12 residues. The germline V gene has CDR1 SEHNR and CDR2 FQNEAQ (reference sequence). Trimming stripped 1 base from V and 6 bases from J, with 7 bases between. DNA for the CDR3: TGTGCCAGCAGCTTAGAGTTAATCGAGCAGTACTTC. Its protein is CASSLELIEQYF. Supplemented by reference TRBV7-9 and TRBJ2-7, the full variable domain reads DTGVSQNPRHKITKRGQNVTFRCDPISEHNRLYWYRQTLGQGPEFLTYFQNEAQLEKSRLLSDRFSAERPKGSFSTLEIQRTEQGDSAMYLCASSLELIEQYFGPGTRLTVT.

J is TRBJ1-3 and V is TRBV30; possibly TRBD1 for D (6 bases). This CDR3 has 14 residues. The ends were cut back, 0 bases at V and 2 bases at J, with 8 bases in the middle. Germline assignment: CDR1 GTSNPN and CDR2 SVGIG (reference sequence). The CDR3 reads CAWSVGGPGNTIYF. CDR3 sequence (DNA): TGTGCCTGGAGTGTAGGGGGTCCTGGAAACACCATATATTTT. Full variable domain (outside the CDR3, taken from reference TRBV30 and TRBJ1-3): SQTIHQWPATLVQPVGSPLSLECTVEGTSNPNLYWYRQAAGRGLQLLFYSVGIGQISSEVPQNLSASRPQDRQFILSSKKLLLSDSGFYLCAWSVGGPGNTIYFGEGSWLTVV.